These T cell receptor beta chains were read from a single sample in a study of shared T cell receptors in the human thymus. Clones were sequenced by immunoSEQ multiplex PCR, and TCRdb holds only the in-frame ones, with some missing. The sample has hundreds of thousands of clones; around 89% are singletons. These same records also appear under a second study, on human thymus T cells.

Sequencing used thymocytes. These receptors came from a boy under two years old with a congenital heart defect. Both conserved end residues are part of each CDR3. Fields, in order: V gene, clone size, J gene, CDR3 protein. Some rows mark clone size as missing; the rest say once, few, many or name a class of expanded clone.

V: TRBV10-3; size: NA; J: TRBJ2-7; CDR3: CAISPGLAGAEQYF
V: TRBV29-1; size: NA; J: TRBJ2-3; CDR3: CSVEDRDKNTDTQYF
V: TRBV5-4; size: NA; J: TRBJ2-5; CDR3: CASSSGSGLAGNGETQYF
V: TRBV7-8; size: few; J: TRBJ1-1; CDR3: CASSLGDRREAFF
V: TRBV5-1; size: NA; J: TRBJ2-7; CDR3: CASSLQGSPEQYF
V: TRBV2; size: NA; J: TRBJ2-5; CDR3: CASSVRDTEETQYF
V: TRBV4-1; size: NA; J: TRBJ2-5; CDR3: CASSPKGAGTPQETQYF
V: TRBV5-1; size: NA; J: TRBJ2-5; CDR3: CASSSTDRDRVNF
V: TRBV7-8; size: NA; J: TRBJ2-5; CDR3: CASSPGLAGEETQYF
V: TRBV27; size: NA; J: TRBJ2-7; CDR3: CASSFRGSTEQYF
V: TRBV2; size: NA; J: TRBJ2-3; CDR3: CASSERGSSTDTQYF
V: TRBV7-6; size: NA; J: TRBJ2-7; CDR3: CASSRGLAKYEQYF
V: TRBV14; size: NA; J: TRBJ2-3; CDR3: CASSQGSLAGEGGDTQYF